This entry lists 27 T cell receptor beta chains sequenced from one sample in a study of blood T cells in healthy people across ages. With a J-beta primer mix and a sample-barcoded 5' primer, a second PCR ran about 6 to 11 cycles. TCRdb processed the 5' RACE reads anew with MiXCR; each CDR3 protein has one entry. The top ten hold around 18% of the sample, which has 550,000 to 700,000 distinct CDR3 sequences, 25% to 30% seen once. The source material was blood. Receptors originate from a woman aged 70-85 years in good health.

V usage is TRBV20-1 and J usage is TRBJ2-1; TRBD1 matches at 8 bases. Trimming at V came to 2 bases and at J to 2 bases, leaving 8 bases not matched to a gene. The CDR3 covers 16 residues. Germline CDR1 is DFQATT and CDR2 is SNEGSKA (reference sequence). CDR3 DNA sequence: TGCAGTGCTAGACAGACAGGGGAGGTGGCCTACAATGAGCAGTTCTTC. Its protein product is CSARQTGEVAYNEQFF.

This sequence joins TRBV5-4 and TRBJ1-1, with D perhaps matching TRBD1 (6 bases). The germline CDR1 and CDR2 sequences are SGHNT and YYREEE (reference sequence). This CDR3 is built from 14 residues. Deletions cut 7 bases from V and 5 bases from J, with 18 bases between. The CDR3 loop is CASLPGGARTEAFF. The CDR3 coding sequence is TGTGCCAGCCTCCCGGGGGGGGCGCGAACTGAAGCTTTCTTT.

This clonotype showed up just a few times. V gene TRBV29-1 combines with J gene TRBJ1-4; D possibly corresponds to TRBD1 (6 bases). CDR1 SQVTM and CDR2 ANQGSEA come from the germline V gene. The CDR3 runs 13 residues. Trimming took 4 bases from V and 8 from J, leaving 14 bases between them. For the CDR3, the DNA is TGCAGCGTTGGGAACAGGGAGGGGGAAAAACTGTTTTTT. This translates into CSVGNREGEKLFF.

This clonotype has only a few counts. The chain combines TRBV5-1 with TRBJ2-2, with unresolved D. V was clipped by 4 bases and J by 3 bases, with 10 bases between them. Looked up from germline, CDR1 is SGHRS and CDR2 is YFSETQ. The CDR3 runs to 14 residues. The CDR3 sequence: CASSLQADTGELFF. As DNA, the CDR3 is TGCGCCAGCAGCCTCCAGGCGGACACCGGGGAGCTGTTTTTT.

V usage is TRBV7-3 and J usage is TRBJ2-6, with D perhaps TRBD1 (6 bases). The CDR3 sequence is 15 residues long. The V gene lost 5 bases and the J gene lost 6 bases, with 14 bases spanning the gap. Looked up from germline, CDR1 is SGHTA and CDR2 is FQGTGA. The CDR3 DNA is TGTGCCAGCAGCCCAAGGGGGTCACAGGCCAACGTCCTGACTTTC. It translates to CASSPRGSQANVLTF.

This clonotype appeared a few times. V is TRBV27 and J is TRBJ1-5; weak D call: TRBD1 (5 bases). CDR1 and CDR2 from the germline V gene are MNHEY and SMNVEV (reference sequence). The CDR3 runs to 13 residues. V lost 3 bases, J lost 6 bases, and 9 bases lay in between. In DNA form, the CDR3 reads TGTGCCAGCAGTTTGCGGGGGGGTCAGCCCCAGCATTTT. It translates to CASSLRGGQPQHF.

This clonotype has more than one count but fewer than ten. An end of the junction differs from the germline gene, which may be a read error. The CDR3 DNA reads TGTGCCATCGCGAGGGGAAGCTCCTACAATGAGCAGCTCTTC. It specifies CAIARGSSYNEQLF. This rearrangement joins TRBV10-3 to TRBJ2-1; D assignment may be TRBD1 or TRBD2 (5 bases each). CDR1 ENHRY and CDR2 SYGVKD come from the germline V gene. The CDR3 consists of 14 residues.

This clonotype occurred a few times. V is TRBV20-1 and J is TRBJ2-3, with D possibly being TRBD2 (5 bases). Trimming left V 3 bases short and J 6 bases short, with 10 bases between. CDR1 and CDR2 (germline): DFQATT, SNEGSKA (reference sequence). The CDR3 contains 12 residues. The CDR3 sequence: CSASPLVDTQYF. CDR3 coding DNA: TGCAGTGCTAGTCCACTAGTTGATACGCAGTATTTT.

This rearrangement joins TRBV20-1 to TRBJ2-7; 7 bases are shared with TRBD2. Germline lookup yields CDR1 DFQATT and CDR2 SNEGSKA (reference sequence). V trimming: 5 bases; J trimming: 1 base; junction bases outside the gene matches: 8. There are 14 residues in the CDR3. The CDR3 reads CSAYSGALSYEQYF. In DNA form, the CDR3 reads TGCAGTGCTTACAGCGGGGCCCTTTCCTACGAGCAGTACTTC.

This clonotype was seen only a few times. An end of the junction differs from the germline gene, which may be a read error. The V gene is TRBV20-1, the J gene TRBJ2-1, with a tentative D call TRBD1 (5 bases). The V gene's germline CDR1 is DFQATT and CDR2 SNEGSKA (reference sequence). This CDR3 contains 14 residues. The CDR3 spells CSAREGRSDNEQLF. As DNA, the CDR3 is TGCAGTGCTAGAGAAGGTCGGTCGGACAATGAGCAGCTCTTC.

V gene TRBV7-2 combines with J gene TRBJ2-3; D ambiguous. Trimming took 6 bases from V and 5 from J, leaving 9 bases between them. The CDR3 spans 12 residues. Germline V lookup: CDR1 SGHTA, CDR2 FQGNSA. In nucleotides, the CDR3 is TGTGCCAGCAGTAGATGGGGAGATACGCAGTATTTT. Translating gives CASSRWGDTQYF. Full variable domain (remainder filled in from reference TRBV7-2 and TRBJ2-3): GAGVSQSPSNKVTEKGKDVELRCDPISGHTALYWYRQSLGQGLEFLIYFQGNSAPDKSGLPSDRFSAERTGGSVSTLTIQRTQQEDSAVYLCASSRWGDTQYFGPGTRLTVL.

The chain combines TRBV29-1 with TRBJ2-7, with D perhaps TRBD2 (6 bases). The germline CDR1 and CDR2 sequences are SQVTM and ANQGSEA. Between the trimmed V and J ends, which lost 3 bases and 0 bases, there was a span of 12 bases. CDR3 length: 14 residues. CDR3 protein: CSVESQTSSYEQYF. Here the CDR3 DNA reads TGCAGCGTTGAGTCCCAGACTAGCTCCTACGAGCAGTACTTC.

This CDR3 is CASSFQGSSYEQYF. The CDR3 bases are TGTGCCAGCAGCTTCCAGGGAAGCTCCTACGAGCAGTACTTC. The V gene is TRBV7-3, the J gene TRBJ2-7, with D maybe TRBD1 (5 bases). CDR3 size: 14 residues. Trimming took 3 bases from V and 0 from J, leaving 9 bases between them. Germline CDR1 reads SGHTA; CDR2 reads FQGTGA. Full variable domain (outside the CDR3, taken from reference TRBV7-3 and TRBJ2-7): GAGVSQTPSNKVTEKGKYVELRCDPISGHTALYWYRQSLGQGPEFLIYFQGTGAADDSGLPNDRFFAVRPEGSVSTLKIQRTERGDSAVYLCASSFQGSSYEQYFGPGTRLTVT.

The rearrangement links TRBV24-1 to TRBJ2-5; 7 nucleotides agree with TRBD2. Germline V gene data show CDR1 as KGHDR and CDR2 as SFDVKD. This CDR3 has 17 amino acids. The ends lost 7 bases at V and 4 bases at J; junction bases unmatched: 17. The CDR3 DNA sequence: TGTGCCACCAGCCTTAGTGGGAGGGCCAATTCCCCAGAGACCCAGTACTTC. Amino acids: CATSLSGRANSPETQYF.

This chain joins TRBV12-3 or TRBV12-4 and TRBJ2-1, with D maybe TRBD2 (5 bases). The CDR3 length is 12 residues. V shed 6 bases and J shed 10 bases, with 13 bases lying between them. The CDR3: CASSLKAGEQFF. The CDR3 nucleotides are TGTGCCAGCAGCCTCAAGGCGGGCGAGCAGTTCTTC.

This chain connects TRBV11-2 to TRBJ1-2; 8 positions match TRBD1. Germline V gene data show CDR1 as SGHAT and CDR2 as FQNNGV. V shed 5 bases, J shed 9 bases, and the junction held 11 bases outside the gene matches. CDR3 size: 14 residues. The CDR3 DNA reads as TGTGCCAGCAGCGCAGACTCGACAGGGGCGAGCTACACCTTC. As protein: CASSADSTGASYTF.

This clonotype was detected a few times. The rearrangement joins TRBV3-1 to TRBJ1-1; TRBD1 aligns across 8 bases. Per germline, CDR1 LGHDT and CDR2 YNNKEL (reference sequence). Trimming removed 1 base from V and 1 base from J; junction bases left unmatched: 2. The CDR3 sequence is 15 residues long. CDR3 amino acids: CASSQGTGTNTEAFF. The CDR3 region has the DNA TGTGCCAGCAGCCAAGGGACAGGGACGAACACTGAAGCTTTCTTT.

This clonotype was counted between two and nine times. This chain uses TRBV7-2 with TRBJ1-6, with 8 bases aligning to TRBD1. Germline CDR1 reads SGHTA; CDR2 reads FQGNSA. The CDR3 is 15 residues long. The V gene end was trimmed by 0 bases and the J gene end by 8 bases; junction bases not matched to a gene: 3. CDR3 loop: CASSLAQGADSPLHF. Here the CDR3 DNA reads TGTGCCAGCAGCTTAGCGCAGGGGGCCGATTCACCCCTCCACTTT.

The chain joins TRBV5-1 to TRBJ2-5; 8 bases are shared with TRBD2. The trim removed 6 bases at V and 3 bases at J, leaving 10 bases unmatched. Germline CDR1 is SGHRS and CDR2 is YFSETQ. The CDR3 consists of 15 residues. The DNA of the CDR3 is TGCGCCAGCAAGACGTCGGGGACTAGAGAAGAGACCCAGTACTTC. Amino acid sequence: CASKTSGTREETQYF.

CDR3 region: CASRFQGAGDEQFF. CDR3 nucleotide sequence: TGCGCCAGCAGGTTCCAGGGGGCAGGCGATGAGCAGTTCTTC. The rearrangement uses TRBV5-1 and TRBJ2-1, with 8 bases that match TRBD1. The CDR3 sequence is 14 residues long. Trimming removed 5 bases from V and 8 bases from J; junction bases left unmatched: 9. The germline gives CDR1 SGHRS, CDR2 YFSETQ. Full variable domain (missing parts from reference TRBV5-1 and TRBJ2-1): KAGVTQTPRYLIKTRGQQVTLSCSPISGHRSVSWYQQTPGQGLQFLFEYFSETQRNKGNFPGRFSGRQFSNSRSEMNVSTLELGDSALYLCASRFQGAGDEQFFGPGTRLTVL.

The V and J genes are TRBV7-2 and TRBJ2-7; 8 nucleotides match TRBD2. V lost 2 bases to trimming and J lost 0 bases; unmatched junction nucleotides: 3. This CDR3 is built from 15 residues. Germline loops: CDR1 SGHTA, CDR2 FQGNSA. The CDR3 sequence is CASSLQAGASYEQYF. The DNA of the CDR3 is TGTGCCAGCAGCTTACAAGCGGGGGCCTCCTACGAGCAGTACTTC. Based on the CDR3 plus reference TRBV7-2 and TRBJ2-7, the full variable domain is GAGVSQSPSNKVTEKGKDVELRCDPISGHTALYWYRQSLGQGLEFLIYFQGNSAPDKSGLPSDRFSAERTGGSVSTLTIQRTQQEDSAVYLCASSLQAGASYEQYFGPGTRLTVT.

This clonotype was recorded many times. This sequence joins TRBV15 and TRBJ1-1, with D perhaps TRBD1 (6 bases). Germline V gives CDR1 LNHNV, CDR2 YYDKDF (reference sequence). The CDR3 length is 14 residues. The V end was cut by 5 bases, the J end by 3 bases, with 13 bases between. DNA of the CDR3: TGTGCCACCAGCTTAACAGGGACGGACACTGAAGCTTTCTTT. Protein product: CATSLTGTDTEAFF. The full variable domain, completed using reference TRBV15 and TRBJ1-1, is DAMVIQNPRYQVTQFGKPVTLSCSQTLNHNVMYWYQQKSSQAPKLLFHYYDKDFNNEADTPDNFQSRRPNTSFCFLDIRSPGLGDTAMYLCATSLTGTDTEAFFGQGTRLTVV.

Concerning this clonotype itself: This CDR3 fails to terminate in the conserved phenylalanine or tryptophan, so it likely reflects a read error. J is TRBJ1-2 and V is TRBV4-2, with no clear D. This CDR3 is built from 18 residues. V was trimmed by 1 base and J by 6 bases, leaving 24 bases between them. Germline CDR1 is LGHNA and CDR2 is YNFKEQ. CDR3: CASSQVTGGGFRKDGYTL. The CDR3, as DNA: TGTGCCAGCAGCCAAGTTACCGGAGGTGGTTTCCGGAAGGATGGCTACACCCTC.

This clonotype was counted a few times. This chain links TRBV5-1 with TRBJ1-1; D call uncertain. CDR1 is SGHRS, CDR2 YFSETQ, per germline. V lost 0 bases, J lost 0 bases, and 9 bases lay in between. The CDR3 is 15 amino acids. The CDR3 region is CASSLAEDLNTEAFF. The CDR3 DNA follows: TGCGCCAGCAGCTTGGCCGAGGATCTGAACACTGAAGCTTTCTTT.

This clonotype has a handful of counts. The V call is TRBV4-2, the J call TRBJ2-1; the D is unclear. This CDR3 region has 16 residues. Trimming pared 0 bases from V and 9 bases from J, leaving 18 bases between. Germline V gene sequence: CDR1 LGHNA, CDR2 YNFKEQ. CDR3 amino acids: CASSQDWSDVIFEQFF. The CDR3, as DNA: TGTGCCAGCAGCCAAGATTGGAGCGACGTCATTTTTGAGCAGTTCTTC.

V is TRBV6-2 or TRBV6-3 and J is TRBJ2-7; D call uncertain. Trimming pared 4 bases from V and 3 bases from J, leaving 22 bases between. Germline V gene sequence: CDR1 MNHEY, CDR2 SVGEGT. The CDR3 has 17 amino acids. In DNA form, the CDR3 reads TGTGCCAGCAGTTCCCGGGTCATTGCCCTTATCGGCTACGAGCAGTACTTC. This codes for CASSSRVIALIGYEQYF.

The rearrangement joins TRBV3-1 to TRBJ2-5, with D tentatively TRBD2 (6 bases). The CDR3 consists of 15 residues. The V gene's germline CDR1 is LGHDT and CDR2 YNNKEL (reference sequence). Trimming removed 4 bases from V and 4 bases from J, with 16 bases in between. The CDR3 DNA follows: TGTGCCAGCAGCCGCAGCGGGTCCTGGGGAGAGACCCAGTACTTC. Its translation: CASSRSGSWGETQYF.